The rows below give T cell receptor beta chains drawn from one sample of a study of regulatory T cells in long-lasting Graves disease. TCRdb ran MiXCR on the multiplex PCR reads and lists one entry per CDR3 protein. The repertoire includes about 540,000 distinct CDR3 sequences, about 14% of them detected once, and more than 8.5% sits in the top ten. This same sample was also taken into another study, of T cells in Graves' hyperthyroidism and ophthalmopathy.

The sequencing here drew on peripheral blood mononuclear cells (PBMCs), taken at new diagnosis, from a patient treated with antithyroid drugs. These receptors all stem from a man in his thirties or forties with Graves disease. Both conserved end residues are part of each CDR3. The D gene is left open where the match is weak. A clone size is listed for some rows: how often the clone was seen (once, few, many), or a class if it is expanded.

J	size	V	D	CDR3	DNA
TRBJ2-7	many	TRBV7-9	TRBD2	CASSLKAGGRTEQYF	TGTGCCAGCAGCTTAAAAGCGGGAGGCAGAACCGAGCAGTACTTC
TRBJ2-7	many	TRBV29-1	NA	CSVGSRSYEQYF	TGCAGCGTTGGTAGCAGGTCCTACGAGCAGTACTTC
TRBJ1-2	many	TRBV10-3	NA	CAISEWDYGYTF	TGTGCCATCAGTGAGTGGGACTATGGCTACACCTTC
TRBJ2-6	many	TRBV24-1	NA	CATTQTGANVLTF	TGTGCCACCACCCAAACAGGGGCCAACGTCCTGACTTTC
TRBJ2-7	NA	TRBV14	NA	CASSQGLLTEEYEQYF	TGTGCCAGCAGCCAAGGGCTTTTGACGGAAGAGTACGAGCAGTACTTC
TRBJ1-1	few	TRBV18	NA	CASSPGGGGHTEAFF	TGTGCCAGCTCACCCGGGGGAGGGGGGCACACTGAAGCTTTCTTT
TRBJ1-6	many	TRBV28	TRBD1	CASSPTTGGYSPLHF	TGTGCCAGCAGTCCGACGACAGGGGGTTATTCACCCCTCCACTTT
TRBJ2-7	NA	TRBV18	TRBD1	CASSPHDLDRGFYEQYF	TGTGCCAGCTCACCACATGATTTAGACAGGGGATTCTACGAGCAGTACTTC
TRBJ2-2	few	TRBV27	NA	CASSLWASTISEGTGELFF	TGTGCCAGCAGTTTATGGGCCTCGACAATTAGTGAGGGCACCGGGGAGCTGTTTTTT
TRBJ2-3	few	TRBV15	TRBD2	CATSRYSGGSTDTQYF	TGTGCCACCAGCAGATACTCGGGAGGGAGCACAGATACGCAGTATTTT
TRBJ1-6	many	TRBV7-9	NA	CASSAPRGQNSPLHF	TGTGCCAGCAGCGCCCCCAGGGGTCAAAATTCACCCCTCCACTTT
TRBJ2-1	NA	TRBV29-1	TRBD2	CSGRTSGNNEQFF	TGCAGCGGCCGGACTAGCGGGAACAATGAGCAGTTCTTC
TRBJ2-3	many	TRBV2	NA	CASSGPGQGTDTQYF	TGTGCCAGCAGTGGACCGGGACAAGGCACAGATACGCAGTATTTT
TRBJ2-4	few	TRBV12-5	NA	CASGFVRGPPAKNIQYF	TGTGCTAGTGGTTTCGTCCGGGGGCCTCCTGCCAAAAACATTCAGTACTTC
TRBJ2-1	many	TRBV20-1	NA	CSAQSGEGGYNEQFF	TGCAGTGCTCAGTCGGGTGAAGGGGGCTACAATGAGCAGTTCTTC
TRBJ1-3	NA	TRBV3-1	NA	CASSQEPYRVTGNTIYF	TGTGCCAGCAGCCAAGAGCCGTACAGGGTAACTGGAAACACCATATATTTT
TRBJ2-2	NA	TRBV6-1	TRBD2	CASSLRLAWNTGELFF	TGTGCCAGCAGCCTGAGACTAGCGTGGAACACCGGGGAGCTGTTTTTT
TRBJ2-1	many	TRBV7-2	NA	CASSFRRDSMNEQFF	TGTGCCAGCAGCTTCCGCCGGGACTCTATGAATGAGCAGTTCTTC
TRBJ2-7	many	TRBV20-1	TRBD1	CSAMRDRAGYEQYF	TGCAGTGCCATGAGGGACAGGGCGGGCTACGAGCAGTACTTC
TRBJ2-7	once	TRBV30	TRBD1	CAWSRAGTGGYEQYF	TGTGCCTGGAGTCGGGCCGGGACAGGGGGGTACGAGCAGTACTTC
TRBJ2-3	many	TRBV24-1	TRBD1	CATSDPGTGDTDTQYF	TGTGCCACCAGTGACCCCGGGACAGGGGACACAGATACGCAGTATTTT
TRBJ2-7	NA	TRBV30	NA	CAWSVAASSYEQYF	TGTGCCTGGAGTGTGGCCGCATCCTCCTACGAGCAGTACTTC
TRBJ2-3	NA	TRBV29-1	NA	CSVVTGAYSTDTQYF	TGCAGCGTTGTAACGGGAGCATATAGCACAGATACGCAGTATTTT
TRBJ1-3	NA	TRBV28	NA	CASKAIGTPGNTIYF	TGTGCCAGCAAAGCTATCGGGACTCCTGGGAACACCATATATTTT
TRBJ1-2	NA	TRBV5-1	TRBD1	CASSISTGNYGYTF	TGCGCCAGCAGCATCTCGACAGGGAACTATGGCTACACCTTC
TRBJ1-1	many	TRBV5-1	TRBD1	CASSGDRVEAFF	TGCGCCAGCAGCGGGGACAGGGTCGAAGCTTTCTTT
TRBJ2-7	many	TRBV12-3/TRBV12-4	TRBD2	CASSLEGLAPLEQYF	TGTGCCAGCAGCCTAGAGGGACTAGCGCCCCTCGAGCAGTACTTC
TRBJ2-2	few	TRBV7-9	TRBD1	CASSADPGGGELFF	TGTGCCAGCAGCGCCGACCCAGGGGGCGGGGAGCTGTTTTTT
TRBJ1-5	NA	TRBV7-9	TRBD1	CASSPNQGANQPQHF	TGTGCCAGCAGTCCGAACCAGGGGGCCAATCAGCCCCAGCATTTT
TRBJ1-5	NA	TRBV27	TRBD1	CASSLSQGGQPQHF	TGTGCCAGCAGTTTGAGTCAGGGGGGTCAGCCCCAGCATTTT
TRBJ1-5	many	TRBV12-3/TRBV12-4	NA	CASSGGLQPQHF	TGTGCCAGCAGCGGGGGGCTTCAGCCCCAGCATTTT
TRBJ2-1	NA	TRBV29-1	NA	CSVEETYNEQFF	TGCAGCGTTGAAGAGACCTACAATGAGCAGTTCTTC
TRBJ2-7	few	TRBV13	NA	CASSPRSFVRARDEQYF	TGTGCCAGCAGCCCCCGAAGTTTTGTAAGGGCCAGGGACGAGCAGTACTTC
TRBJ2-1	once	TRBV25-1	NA	CASSDGVTVGNEQFF	TGTGCCAGCAGTGATGGAGTCACGGTTGGCAATGAGCAGTTCTTC
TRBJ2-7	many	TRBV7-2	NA	CASSLVLNSYEQYF	TGTGCCAGCAGCTTGGTTCTAAACTCCTACGAGCAGTACTTC
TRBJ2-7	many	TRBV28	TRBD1	CASTPPRDRVTYEQYF	TGTGCCAGCACCCCCCCCCGGGACAGGGTCACCTACGAGCAGTACTTC